This T cell receptor beta chain was sequenced in a study of immune cell composition in non-small cell lung cancer. Genomic DNA came from frozen unsorted single-cell suspensions. The method was immunoSEQ multiplex PCR; TCRdb's version includes in-frame clones alone and lacks a portion of them. The sample yields 6,000 to 8,500 clones, roughly 62% seen once. Sequencing input: lung tumor tissue. This sequence originates from a human donor with non-small cell lung cancer.

In DNA, the CDR3 is TGTGCCAGCAGCTCGAGCGGGATTAAGGAGACCCAGTACTTC. Protein product: CASSSSGIKETQYF. V gene TRBV7-9 combines with J gene TRBJ2-5; 7 bases are shared with TRBD2. Germline-derived CDR1 and CDR2 are SEHNR and FQNEAQ (reference sequence). The length of the CDR3 is 14 residues. With 4 bases clipped from V and 5 bases from J, the junction kept 7 bases outside the gene matches.